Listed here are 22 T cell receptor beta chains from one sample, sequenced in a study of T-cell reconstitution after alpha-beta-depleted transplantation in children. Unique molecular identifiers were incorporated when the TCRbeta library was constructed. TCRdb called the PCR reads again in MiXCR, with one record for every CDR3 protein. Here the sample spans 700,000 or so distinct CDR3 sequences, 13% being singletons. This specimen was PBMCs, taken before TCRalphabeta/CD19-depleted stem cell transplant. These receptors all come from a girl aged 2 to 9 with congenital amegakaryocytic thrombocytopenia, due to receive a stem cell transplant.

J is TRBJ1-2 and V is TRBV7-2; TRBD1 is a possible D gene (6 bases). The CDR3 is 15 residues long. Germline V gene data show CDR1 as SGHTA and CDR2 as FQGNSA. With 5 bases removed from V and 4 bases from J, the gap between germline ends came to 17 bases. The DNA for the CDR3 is TGTGCCAGCAGCCCACAGCATGCGGGGGCCTATGGCTACACCTTC. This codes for CASSPQHAGAYGYTF.

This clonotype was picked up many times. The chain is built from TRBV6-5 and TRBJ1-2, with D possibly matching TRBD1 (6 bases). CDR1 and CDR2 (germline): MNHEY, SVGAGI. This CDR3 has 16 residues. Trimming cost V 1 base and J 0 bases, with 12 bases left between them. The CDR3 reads CASSYYRQATNYGYTF. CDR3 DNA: TGTGCCAGCAGTTACTATAGACAGGCGACTAACTATGGCTACACCTTC.

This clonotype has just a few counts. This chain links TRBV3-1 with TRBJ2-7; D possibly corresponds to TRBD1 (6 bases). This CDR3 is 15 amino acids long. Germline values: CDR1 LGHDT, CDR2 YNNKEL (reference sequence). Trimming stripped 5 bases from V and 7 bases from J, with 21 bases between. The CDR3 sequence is CASSSQETGFFEQYF. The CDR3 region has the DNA TGTGCCAGCAGCTCGCAGGAGACAGGATTCTTTGAGCAGTACTTC.

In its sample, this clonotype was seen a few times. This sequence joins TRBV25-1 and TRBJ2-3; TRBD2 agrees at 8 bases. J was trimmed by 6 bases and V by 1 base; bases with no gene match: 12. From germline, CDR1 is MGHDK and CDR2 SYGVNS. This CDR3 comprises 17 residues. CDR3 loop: CASSESEPGGPFDTQYF. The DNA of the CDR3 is TGTGCCAGCAGTGAATCGGAACCGGGAGGGCCATTTGATACGCAGTATTTT.

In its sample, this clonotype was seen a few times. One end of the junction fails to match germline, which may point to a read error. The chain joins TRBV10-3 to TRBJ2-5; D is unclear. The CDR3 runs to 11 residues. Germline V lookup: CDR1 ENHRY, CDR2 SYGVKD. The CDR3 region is CAISDSEAQYF. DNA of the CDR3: TGTGCCATCAGTGACTCAGAGGCCCAGTACTTC.

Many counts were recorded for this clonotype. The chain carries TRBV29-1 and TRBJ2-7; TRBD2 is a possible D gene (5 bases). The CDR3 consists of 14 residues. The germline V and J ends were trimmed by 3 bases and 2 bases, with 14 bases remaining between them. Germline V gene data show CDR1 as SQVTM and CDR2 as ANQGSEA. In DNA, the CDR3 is TGCAGCGTTGACGGTGGGGAGAGTGCCTACGAGCAGTACTTC. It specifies CSVDGGESAYEQYF.

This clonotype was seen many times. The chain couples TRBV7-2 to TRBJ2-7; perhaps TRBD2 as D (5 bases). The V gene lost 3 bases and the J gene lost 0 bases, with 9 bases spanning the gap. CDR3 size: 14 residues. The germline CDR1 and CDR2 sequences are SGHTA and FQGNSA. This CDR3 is CASSFSASSYEQYF. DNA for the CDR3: TGTGCCAGCAGCTTTAGCGCCAGCTCCTACGAGCAGTACTTC.

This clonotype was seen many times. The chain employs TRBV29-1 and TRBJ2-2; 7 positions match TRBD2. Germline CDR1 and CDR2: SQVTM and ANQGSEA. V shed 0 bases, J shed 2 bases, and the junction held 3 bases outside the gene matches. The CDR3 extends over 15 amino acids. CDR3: CSVEDPAGNTGELFF. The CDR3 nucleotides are TGCAGCGTTGAAGATCCAGCGGGAAACACCGGGGAGCTGTTTTTT.

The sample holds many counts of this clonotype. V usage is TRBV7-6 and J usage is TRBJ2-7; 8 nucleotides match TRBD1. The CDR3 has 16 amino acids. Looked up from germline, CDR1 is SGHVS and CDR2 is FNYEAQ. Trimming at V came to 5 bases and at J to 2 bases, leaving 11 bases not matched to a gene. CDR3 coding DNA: TGTGCCAGCAGCATTACAGGGGGTAATACCCCCTACGAGCAGTACTTC. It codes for CASSITGGNTPYEQYF.

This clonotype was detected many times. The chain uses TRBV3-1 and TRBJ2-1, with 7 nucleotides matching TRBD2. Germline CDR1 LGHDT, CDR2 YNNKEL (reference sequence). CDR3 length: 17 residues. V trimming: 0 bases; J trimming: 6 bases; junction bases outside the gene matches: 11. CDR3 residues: CASSQDGGGPDVNEQFF. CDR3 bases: TGTGCCAGCAGCCAAGATGGGGGGGGACCGGACGTCAATGAGCAGTTCTTC.

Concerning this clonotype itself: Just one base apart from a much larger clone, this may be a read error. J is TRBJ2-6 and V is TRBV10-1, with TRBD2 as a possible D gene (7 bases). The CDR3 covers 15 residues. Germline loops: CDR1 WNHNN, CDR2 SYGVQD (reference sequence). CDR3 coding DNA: TGCGCCAGCAGTGCGGGGGGCTCTGGGGCCAACGTCCTGATTTTC. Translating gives CASSAGGSGANVLIF.

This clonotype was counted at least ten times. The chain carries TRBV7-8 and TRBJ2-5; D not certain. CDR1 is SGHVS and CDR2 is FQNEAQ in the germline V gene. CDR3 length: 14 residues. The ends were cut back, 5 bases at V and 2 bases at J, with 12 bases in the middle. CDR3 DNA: TGTGCCAGCAGCGGCCGGTGGGCGCAAGAGACCCAGTACTTC. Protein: CASSGRWAQETQYF.

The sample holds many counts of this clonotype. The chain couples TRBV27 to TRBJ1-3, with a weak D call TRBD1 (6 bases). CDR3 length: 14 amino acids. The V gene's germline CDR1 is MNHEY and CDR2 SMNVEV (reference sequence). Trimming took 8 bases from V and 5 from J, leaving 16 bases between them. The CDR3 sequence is CASPYRVPRNTIYF. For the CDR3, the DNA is TGTGCCAGCCCTTACAGGGTTCCGAGAAACACCATATATTTT.

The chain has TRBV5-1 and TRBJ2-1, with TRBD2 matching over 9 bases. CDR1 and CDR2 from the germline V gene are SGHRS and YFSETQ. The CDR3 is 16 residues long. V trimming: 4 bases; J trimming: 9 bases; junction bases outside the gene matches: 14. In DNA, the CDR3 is TGCGCCAGCAGCCCCCCCGGGACTAGCTCCTCCATTGAGCAGTTCTTC. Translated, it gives CASSPPGTSSSIEQFF.

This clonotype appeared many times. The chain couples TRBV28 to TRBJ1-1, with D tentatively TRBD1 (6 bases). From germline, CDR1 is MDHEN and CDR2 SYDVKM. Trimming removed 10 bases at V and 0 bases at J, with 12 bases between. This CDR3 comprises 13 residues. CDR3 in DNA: TGTGCCATCACACGGGACATGAACACTGAAGCTTTCTTT. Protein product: CAITRDMNTEAFF.

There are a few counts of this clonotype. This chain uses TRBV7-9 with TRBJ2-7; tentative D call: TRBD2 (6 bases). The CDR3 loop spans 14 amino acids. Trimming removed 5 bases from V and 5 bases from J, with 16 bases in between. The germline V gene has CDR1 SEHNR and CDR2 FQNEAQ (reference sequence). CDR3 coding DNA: TGTGCCAGCAGCCCCGGGGGTTCAGGCGACGAGCAGTACTTC. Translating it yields CASSPGGSGDEQYF.

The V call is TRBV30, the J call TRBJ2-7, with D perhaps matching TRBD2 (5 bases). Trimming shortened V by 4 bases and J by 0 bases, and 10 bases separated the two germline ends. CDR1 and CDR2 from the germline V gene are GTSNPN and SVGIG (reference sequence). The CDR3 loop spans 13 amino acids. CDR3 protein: CAWNGISSYEQYF. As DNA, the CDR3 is TGTGCCTGGAACGGGATTTCCTCCTACGAGCAGTACTTC.

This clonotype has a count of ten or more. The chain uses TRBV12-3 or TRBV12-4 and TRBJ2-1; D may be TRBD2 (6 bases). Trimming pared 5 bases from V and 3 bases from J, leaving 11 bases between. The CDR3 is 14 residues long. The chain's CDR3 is CASSPGTLYNEQFF. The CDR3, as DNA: TGTGCCAGCAGTCCCGGGACTCTCTACAATGAGCAGTTCTTC.

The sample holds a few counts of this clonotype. CDR3 DNA sequence: TGTGCCACAGGGGATAGCAATCAGCCCCAGCATTTT. Its protein product is CATGDSNQPQHF. The gene calls are TRBV10-3 and TRBJ1-5, with D perhaps TRBD1 (6 bases). The CDR3 spans 12 residues. CDR1 ENHRY and CDR2 SYGVKD come from the germline V gene. V lost 10 bases and J 0 bases, leaving 7 bases between the germline ends.

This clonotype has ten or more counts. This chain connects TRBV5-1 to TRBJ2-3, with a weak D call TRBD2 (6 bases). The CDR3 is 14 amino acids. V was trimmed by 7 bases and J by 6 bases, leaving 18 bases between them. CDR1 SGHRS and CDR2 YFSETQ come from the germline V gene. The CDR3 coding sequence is TGCGCCAGCGGTCCTCAGGGACTCGGGGATACGCAGTATTTT. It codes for CASGPQGLGDTQYF.

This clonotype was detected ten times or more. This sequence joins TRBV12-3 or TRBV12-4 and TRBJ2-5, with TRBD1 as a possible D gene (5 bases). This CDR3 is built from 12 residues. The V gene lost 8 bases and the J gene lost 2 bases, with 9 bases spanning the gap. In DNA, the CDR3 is TGTGCCAGCTGCGACAGTCAAGAGACCCAGTACTTC. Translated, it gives CASCDSQETQYF.

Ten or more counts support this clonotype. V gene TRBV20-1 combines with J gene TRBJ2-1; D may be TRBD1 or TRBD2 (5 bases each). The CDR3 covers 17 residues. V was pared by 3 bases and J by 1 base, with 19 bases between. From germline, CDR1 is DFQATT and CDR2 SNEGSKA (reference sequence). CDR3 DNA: TGCAGTGCTAGGGCAATAGGGGCGGGTCTATCCTACAATGAGCAGTTCTTC. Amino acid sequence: CSARAIGAGLSYNEQFF.